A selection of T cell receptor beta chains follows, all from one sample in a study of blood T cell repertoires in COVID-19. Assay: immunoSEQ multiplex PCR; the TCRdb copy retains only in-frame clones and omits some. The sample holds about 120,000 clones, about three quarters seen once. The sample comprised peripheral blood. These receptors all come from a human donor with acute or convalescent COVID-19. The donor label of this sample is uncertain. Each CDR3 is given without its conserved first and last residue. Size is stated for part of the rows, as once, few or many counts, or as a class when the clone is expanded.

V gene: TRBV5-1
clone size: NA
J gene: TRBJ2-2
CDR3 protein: ASSLVANTGELF

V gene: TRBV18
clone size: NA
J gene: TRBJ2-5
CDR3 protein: ASSPQGGETQY

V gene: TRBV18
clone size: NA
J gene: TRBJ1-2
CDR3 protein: ASSPLSDRAYGYT

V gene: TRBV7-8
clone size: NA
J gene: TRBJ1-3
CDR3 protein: ASSGRTGGHAGNTIY

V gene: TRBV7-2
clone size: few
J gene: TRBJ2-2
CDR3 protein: ASSLSGGHTGELF

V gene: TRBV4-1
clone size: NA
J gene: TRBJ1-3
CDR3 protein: ASSQKQGENTIY

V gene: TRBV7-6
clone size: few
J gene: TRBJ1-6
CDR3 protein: ASSSSVQGNSPLH

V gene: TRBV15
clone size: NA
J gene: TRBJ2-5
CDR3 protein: ATSWGGRERETQY

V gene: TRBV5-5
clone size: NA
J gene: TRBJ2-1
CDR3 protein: ASSLDSGATYNEQF

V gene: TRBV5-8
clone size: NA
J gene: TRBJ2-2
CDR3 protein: ASSLRISGQGGTGELF

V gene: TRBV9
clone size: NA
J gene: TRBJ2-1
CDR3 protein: ASSELLAGGIYNEQF

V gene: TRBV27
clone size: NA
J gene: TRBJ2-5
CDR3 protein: ASSFAGASGTQY

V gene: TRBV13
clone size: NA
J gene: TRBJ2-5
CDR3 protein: ASSGGTSGVKETQY

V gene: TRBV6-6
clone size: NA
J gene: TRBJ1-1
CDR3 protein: ASSYGQSSNTEAF

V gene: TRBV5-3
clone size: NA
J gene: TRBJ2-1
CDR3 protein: ARSPKPGTGSYNEQF

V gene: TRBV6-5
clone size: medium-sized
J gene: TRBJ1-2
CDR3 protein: ASSPHRGYGYT

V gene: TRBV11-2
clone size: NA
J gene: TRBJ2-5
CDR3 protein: ASSSRGWETQY

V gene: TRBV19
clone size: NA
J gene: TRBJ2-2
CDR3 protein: ASRKGTGENTGELF